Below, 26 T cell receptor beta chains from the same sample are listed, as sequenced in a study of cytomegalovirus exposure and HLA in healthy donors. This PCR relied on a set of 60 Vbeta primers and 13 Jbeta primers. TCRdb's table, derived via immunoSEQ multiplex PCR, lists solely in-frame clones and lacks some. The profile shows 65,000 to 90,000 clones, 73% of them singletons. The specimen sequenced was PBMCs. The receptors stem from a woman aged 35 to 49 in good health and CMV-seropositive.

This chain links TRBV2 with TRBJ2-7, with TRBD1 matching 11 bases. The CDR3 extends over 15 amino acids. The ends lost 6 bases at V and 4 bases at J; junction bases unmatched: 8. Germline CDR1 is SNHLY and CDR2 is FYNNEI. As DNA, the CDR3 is TGTGCCAGCAGCCTAGGGGGGACAGGGGGTTACGAGCAGTACTTC. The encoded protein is CASSLGGTGGYEQYF.

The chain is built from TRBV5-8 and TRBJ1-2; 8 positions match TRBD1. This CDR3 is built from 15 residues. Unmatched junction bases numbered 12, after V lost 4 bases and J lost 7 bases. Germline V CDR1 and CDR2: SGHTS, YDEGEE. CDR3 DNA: TGTGCCAGCAGCACCTTCGGACAGGGTTTCTCTGGCTACACCTTC. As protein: CASSTFGQGFSGYTF.

CDR3 nucleotide sequence: TGTGCCTGGAGTCTAGCGGGGACCACAGATACGCAGTATTTT. Protein sequence: CAWSLAGTTDTQYF. The rearrangement joins TRBV30 to TRBJ2-3, with 9 bases lining up with TRBD2. The germline V gene encodes CDR1 GTSNPN and CDR2 SVGIG (reference sequence). This CDR3 is built from 14 residues. V was pared by 2 bases and J by 2 bases, with 2 bases of the junction left unmatched.

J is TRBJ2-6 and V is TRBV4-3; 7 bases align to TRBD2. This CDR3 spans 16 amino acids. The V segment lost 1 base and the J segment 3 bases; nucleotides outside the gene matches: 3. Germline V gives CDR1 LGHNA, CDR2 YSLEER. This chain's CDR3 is CASSQGEGLGANVLTF. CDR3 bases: TGCGCCAGCAGCCAAGGGGAGGGCCTTGGGGCCAACGTCCTGACTTTC.

CDR3 coding DNA: TGTGCCAGTAGCGGGAGCGGGGCGGAGACCCAGTACTTC. Translation: CASSGSGAETQYF. This sequence joins TRBV7-2 and TRBJ2-5; 9 bases agree with TRBD2. The CDR3 consists of 13 residues. CDR1 is SGHTA and CDR2 is FQGNSA in the germline V gene. V lost 9 bases and J lost 5; bases outside the gene matches: 7.

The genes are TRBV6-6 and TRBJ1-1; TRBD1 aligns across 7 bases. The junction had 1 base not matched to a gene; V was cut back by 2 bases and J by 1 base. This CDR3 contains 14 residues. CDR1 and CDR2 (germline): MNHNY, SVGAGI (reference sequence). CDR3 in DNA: TGTGCCAGCAGTTACGGGACAGAGAACACTGAAGCTTTCTTT. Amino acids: CASSYGTENTEAFF.

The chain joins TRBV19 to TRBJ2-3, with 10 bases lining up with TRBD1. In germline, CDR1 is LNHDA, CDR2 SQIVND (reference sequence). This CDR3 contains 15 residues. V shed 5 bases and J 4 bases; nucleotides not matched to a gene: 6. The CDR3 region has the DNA TGTGCCAGTAGTGTGACAGGGGGCTTCGCAGATACGCAGTATTTT. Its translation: CASSVTGGFADTQYF. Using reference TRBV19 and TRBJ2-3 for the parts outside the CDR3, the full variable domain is DGGITQSPKYLFRKEGQNVTLSCEQNLNHDAMYWYRQDPGQGLRLIYYSQIVNDFQKGDIAEGYSVSREKKESFPLTVTSAQKNPTAFYLCASSVTGGFADTQYFGPGTRLTVL.

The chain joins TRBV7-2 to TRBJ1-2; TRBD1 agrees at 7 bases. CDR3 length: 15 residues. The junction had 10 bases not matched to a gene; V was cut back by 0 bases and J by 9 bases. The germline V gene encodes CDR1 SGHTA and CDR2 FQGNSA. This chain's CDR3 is CASSLAPGQRLRYTF. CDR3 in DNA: TGTGCCAGCAGCTTAGCGCCGGGACAGAGGCTTCGCTACACCTTC. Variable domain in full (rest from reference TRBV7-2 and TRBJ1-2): GAGVSQSPSNKVTEKGKDVELRCDPISGHTALYWYRQSLGQGLEFLIYFQGNSAPDKSGLPSDRFSAERTGGSVSTLTIQRTQQEDSAVYLCASSLAPGQRLRYTFGSGTRLTVV.

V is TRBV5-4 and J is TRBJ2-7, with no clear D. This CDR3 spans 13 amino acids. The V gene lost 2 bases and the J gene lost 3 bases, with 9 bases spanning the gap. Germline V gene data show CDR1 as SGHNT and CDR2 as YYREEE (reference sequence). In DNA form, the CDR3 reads TGTGCCAGCAGCTTCTCCACGGGCTACGAGCAGTACTTC. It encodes CASSFSTGYEQYF.

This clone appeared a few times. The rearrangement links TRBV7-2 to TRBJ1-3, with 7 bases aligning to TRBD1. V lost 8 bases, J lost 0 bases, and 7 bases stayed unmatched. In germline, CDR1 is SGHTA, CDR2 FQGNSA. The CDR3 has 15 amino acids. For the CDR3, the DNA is TGTGCCAGCCGCCAGGGGGGCCCCTCTGGAAACACCATATATTTT. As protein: CASRQGGPSGNTIYF. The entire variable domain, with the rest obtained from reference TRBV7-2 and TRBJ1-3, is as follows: GAGVSQSPSNKVTEKGKDVELRCDPISGHTALYWYRQSLGQGLEFLIYFQGNSAPDKSGLPSDRFSAERTGGSVSTLTIQRTQQEDSAVYLCASRQGGPSGNTIYFGEGSWLTVV.

The DNA for the CDR3 is TGTGCCAGCAGGGCAATAGCGGGGGAGCAGTTCTTC. This codes for CASRAIAGEQFF. This chain links TRBV2 with TRBJ2-1; 8 nucleotides match TRBD2. Germline CDR1 and CDR2: SNHLY and FYNNEI. V shed 6 bases, J shed 10 bases, and the junction held 5 bases outside the gene matches. This CDR3 has 12 residues.

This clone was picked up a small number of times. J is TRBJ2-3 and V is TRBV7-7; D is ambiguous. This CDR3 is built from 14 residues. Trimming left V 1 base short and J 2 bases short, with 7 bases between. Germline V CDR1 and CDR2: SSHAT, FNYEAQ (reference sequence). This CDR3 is CASSLDRSTDTQYF. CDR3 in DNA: TGTGCCAGCAGCTTAGACAGATCCACAGATACGCAGTATTTT.

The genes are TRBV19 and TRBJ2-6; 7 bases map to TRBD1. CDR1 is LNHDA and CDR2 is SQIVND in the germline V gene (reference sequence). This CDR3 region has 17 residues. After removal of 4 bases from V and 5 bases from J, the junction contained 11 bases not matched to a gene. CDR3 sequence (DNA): TGTGCCAGTAGTACCCAGCTGACAGGGTCTAGGGCCAACGTCCTGACTTTC. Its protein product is CASSTQLTGSRANVLTF. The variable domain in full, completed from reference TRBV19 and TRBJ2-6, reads DGGITQSPKYLFRKEGQNVTLSCEQNLNHDAMYWYRQDPGQGLRLIYYSQIVNDFQKGDIAEGYSVSREKKESFPLTVTSAQKNPTAFYLCASSTQLTGSRANVLTFGAGSRLTVL.

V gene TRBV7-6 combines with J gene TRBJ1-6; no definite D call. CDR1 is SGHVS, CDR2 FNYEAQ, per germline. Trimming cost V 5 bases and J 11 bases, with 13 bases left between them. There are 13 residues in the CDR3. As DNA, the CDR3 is TGTGCCAGCAGCCCGTACACCGGAGCACCCCTCCACTTT. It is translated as CASSPYTGAPLHF.

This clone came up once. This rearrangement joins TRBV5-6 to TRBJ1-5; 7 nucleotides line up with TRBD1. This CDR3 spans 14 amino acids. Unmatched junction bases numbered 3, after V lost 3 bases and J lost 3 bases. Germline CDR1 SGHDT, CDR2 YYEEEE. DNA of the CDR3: TGTGCCAGCAGCTCGACAGGGCACAATCAGCCCCAGCATTTT. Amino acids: CASSSTGHNQPQHF.

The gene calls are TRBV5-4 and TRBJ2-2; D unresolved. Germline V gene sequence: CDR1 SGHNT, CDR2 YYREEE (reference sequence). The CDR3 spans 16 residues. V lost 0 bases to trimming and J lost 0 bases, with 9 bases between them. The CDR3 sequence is CASSLGHPANTGELFF. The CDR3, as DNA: TGTGCCAGCAGCTTGGGGCATCCCGCGAACACCGGGGAGCTGTTTTTT.

The CDR3 bases are TGTGCCACTCCCTGGGGACAGGGGAACACTGAAGCTTTCTTT. Residues: CATPWGQGNTEAFF. The V gene is TRBV2, the J gene TRBJ1-1; TRBD1 matches 9 bases. This CDR3 spans 14 amino acids. CDR1 is SNHLY, CDR2 FYNNEI, per germline. The V segment lost 10 bases and the J segment 1 base; nucleotides outside the gene matches: 7.

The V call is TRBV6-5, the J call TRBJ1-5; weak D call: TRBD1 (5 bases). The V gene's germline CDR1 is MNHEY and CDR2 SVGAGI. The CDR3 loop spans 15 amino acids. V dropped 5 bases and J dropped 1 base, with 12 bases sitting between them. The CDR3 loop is CASSLTGSSNQPQHF. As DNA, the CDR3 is TGTGCCAGCAGTCTTACAGGATCCAGCAATCAGCCCCAGCATTTT.

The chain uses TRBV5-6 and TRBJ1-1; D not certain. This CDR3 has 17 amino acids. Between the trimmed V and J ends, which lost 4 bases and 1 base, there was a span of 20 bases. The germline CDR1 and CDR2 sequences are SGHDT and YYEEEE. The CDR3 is CASSAIARRVSNTEAFF. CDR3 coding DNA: TGTGCCAGCAGCGCCATTGCCCGGAGGGTTTCGAACACTGAAGCTTTCTTT.

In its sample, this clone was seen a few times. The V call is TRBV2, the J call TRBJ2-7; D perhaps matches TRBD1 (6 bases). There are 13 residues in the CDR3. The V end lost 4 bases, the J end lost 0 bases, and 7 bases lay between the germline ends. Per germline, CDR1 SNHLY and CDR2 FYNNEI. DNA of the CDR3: TGTGCCAGCAGTGGGACAGTCTCCTACGAGCAGTACTTC. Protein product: CASSGTVSYEQYF.

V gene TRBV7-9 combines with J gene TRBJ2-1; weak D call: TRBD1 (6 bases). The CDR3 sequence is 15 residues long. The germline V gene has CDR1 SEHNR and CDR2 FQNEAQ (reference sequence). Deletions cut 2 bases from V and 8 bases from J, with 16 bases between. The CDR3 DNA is TGTGCCAGCAGCTTATACCCAGGGGCGATGGATGAGCAGTTCTTC. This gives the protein CASSLYPGAMDEQFF.

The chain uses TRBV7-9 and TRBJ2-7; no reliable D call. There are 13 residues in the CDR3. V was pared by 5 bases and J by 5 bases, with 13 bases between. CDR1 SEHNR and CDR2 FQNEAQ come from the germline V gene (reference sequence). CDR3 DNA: TGTGCCAGCAGCCTGACGGGTCTCGACGAGCAGTACTTC. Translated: CASSLTGLDEQYF.

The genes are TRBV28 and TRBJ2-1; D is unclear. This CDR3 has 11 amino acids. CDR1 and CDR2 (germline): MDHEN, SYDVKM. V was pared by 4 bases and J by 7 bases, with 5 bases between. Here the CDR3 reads CASSSGNEQFF. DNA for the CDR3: TGTGCCAGCAGTTCCGGGAATGAGCAGTTCTTC.

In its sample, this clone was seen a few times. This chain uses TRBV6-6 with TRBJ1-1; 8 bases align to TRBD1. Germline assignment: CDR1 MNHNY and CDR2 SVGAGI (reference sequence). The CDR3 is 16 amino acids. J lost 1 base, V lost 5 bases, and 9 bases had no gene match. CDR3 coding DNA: TGTGCCAGCAGTCGGACAGGGATCAACGCGAACACTGAAGCTTTCTTT. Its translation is CASSRTGINANTEAFF.

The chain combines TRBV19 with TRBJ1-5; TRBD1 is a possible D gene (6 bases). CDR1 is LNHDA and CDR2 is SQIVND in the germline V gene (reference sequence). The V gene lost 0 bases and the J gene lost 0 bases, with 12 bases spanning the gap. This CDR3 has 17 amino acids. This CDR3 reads CASSIEGGRGSNQPQHF. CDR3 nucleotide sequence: TGTGCCAGTAGTATAGAAGGGGGACGAGGTAGCAATCAGCCCCAGCATTTT. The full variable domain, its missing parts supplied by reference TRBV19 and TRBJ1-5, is DGGITQSPKYLFRKEGQNVTLSCEQNLNHDAMYWYRQDPGQGLRLIYYSQIVNDFQKGDIAEGYSVSREKKESFPLTVTSAQKNPTAFYLCASSIEGGRGSNQPQHFGDGTRLSIL.

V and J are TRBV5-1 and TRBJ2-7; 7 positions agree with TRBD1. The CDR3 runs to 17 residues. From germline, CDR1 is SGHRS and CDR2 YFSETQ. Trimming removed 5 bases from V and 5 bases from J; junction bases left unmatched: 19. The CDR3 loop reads CASRNGIRAGGLNEQYF. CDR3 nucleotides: TGCGCCAGCAGGAACGGGATACGGGCAGGGGGTCTCAACGAGCAGTACTTC.